This T cell receptor (beta chain) was documented in a study of blood T cells in healthy people across ages (dated by TCRdb to the mid-2010s). For context, the study as a whole: In model experiments, roughly one uniquely barcoded TCR beta cDNA molecule per two T cells was captured by template switching. To track age-related changes in TCR beta repertoire diversity, the study relied on deep sequencing normalized with unique cDNA molecular identifiers. The donors were divided into four age groups: young (average about 16 years), middle-aged (about 40), aged (about 60) and long-lived (about 79). To avoid experimental bias, donors of different ages were distributed randomly across sequencing lanes. Two additional independent replicas of 1 million unique cDNA reads from the same blood draw were analyzed for two donors (one aged 18 to 30 and one aged 80 or older).

Worth noting for this clonotype: Its antigen target is currently unknown. No per-base quality is available; no much larger clone lies one base away.

Systemically healthy Caucasian individuals from Russia, around 39 in total and aged about 6 to 95 years, were included as donors. Roughly 10 milliliters of peripheral blood were drawn from each donor into EDTA-treated Vacutainer tubes. PBMCs were isolated by Ficoll-Paque density-gradient centrifugation, with at least 6 million obtained per sample. Trizol reagent was used to extract total RNA from the PBMCs, yielding at least 5.5 micrograms per sample. For every donor, an aliquot of PBMCs went through flow cytometry to measure the percentages of naive CD45RAhigh/CD27high T cells. What the authors observed across the whole study: Because donor CMV infection status was unknown, age-related changes in expanded clonotypes were potentially confounded. Compared with the aged group, more naive CD4+ T cells, fewer expanded clones and increased TCR diversity were shown by the long-lived group, suggesting age selection. There was a strong correlation between observed TCR beta diversity and the percentage of naive T cells measured by flow cytometry. Since profiling was done on bulk unsorted PBMCs, naive and antigen-experienced compartments could not be conclusively compared. As age increased, observed TCR beta diversity per million T cells dropped in a roughly linear way, and a significant reduction was already evident by age about 36. Estimates of total diversity from one million sequenced T cells were regarded as lower bounds and underestimates.

Inclusive of the bounding cysteine and phenylalanine, the CDR3 is 14 residues long. Of all the DNA, just the CDR3 is kept, 42 bases in frame from base 1. Relative to germline, V is 1 base shorter and J is 6 bases shorter, with 13 bases between their ends. The germline V gene encodes CDR1 SGHTA and CDR2 FQGNSA. The method was 5' RACE. For sequencing, an Illumina HiSeq 2500 was employed. The second PCR ran for about 7 to 11 cycles and used a J-beta primer mix along with a sample-barcoded 5' primer. A template-switch 5' adaptor carrying 12 random nucleotides introduced a unique molecular identifier onto each TCR beta cDNA molecule. At least 2.5 million CDR3-containing paired-end reads were obtained from each sample. The Mint cDNA synthesis kit, primed by a TRBC-specific oligonucleotide, was used to synthesize first-strand cDNA from all RNA. After uracil-DNA glycosylase treatment, a first 18-cycle PCR used universal primers M1SS and BC2_uni_R on all cDNA. The published analysis was carried out like this. For normalization, 1 million high-quality reads, each with a distinct molecular identifier, were randomly selected from each sample. Instead of being binned into consensus sequences, reads with shared molecular identifiers were discarded. MiTCR, run with a Q25 quality threshold and the strictest error-elimination algorithm, handled CDR3 identification, clonotype clustering and error correction. Lower-bound total TCR beta diversity was estimated with a nonparametric unseen species model using Euler transformation. TCRdb reworked the public reads: Q25 trimming with fastp, MiXCR clone assembly, productive beta chains retained. Rows are unified per CDR3 protein, each entry keeping the most common DNA and genes. The V and J calls come from TCRdb's annotation, not from the publication. The sample has about 780,000 distinct CDR3 sequences on record, less than 60% of them singletons. Less than 20% of the sample is taken by the ten largest.

This clonotype originated in a man older than 75 in good health. Source material: blood. The rearranged chain carries TRBV7-2 and TRBJ2-7; TRBD2 is perhaps the D gene, given 5 matching bases. The bases are TGTGCCAGCAGCTTAGAACTAGACGCCCTCGAGCAGTACTTC. This is translated as CASSLELDALEQYF.